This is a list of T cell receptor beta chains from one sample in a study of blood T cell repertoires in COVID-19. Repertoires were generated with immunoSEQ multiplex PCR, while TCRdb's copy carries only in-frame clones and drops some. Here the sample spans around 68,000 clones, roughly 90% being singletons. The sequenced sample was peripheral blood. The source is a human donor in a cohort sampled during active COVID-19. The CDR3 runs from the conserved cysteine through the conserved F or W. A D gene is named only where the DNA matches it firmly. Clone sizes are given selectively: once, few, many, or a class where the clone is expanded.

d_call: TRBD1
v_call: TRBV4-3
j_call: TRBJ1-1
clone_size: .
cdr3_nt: TGCGCCAGCAGCCTTCTCATTACAGGGGACACTGAAGCTTTCTTT
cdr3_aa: CASSLLITGDTEAFF

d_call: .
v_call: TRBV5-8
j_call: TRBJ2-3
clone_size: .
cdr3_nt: TGTGCCAGCAGCGCCCTAGTTATTGGCACAGATACGCAGTATTTT
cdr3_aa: CASSALVIGTDTQYF

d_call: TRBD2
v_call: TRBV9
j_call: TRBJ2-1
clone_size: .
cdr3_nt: TGTGCCAGCAGCGTCCAGACCTCCACAGGCGGGAGACTCGATGAGCAGTTCTTC
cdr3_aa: CASSVQTSTGGRLDEQFF

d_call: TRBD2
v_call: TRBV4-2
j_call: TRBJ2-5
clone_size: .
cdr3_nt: TGTGCCAGCAGTCTTACTAGCGGGAGTCCTGAGACCCAGTACTTC
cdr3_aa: CASSLTSGSPETQYF

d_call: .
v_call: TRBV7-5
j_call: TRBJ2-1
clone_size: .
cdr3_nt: TGTGTCAGAAGCTTAGTTTACAGGTTATTCGATGAGCAGTTCTTC
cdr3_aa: CVRSLVYRLFDEQFF

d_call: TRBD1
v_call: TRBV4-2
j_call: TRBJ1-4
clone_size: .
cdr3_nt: TGTGCCAGCAGCCAAGATGGGACAGAGAATGAAAAACTGTTTTTT
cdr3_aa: CASSQDGTENEKLFF

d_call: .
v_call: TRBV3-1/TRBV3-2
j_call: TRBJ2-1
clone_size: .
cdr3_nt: TGTGCCAGCAGAGACTTCTCCTACAATGAGCAGTTCTTC
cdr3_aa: CASRDFSYNEQFF

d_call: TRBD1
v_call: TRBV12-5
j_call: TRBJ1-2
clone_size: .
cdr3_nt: TGTGCTAGTGGTTTGGTCAGGGACAGGGGCGGTTATGGCTACACCTTC
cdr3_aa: CASGLVRDRGGYGYTF

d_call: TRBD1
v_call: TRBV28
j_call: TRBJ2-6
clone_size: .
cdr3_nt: TGTGCCAGCAGTCAACCCTGGGGACAGGGGGGTACTGGGGCCAACGTCCTGACTTTC
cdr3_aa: CASSQPWGQGGTGANVLTF

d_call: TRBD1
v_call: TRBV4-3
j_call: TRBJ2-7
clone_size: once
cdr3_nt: TGCGCCAGCAGCGCGACAGGGTCCTACGAGCAGTACTTC
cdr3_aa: CASSATGSYEQYF

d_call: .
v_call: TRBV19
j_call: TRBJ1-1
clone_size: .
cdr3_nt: TGTGCCAGTAGTATAGGGCCCGAGAACACTGAAGCTTTCTTT
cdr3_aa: CASSIGPENTEAFF

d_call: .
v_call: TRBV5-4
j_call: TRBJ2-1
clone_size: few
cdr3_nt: TGTGCCAGCAGCTTGGTCGAAGCGCGTGAGCAGTTCTTC
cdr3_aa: CASSLVEAREQFF

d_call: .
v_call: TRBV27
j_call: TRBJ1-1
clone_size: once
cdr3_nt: TGTGCCAGCAGTTTATCCTTGAACACTGAAGCTTTCTTT
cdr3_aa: CASSLSLNTEAFF

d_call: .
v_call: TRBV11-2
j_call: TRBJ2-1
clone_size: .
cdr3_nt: TGTGCCAGCAGCTTCCGGGCCGGGGGCAATGAGCAGTTCTTC
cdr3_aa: CASSFRAGGNEQFF

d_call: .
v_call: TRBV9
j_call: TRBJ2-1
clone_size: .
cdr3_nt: TGTGCCAGCAGCGTATCTGTGTACAATGAGCAGTTCTTC
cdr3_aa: CASSVSVYNEQFF

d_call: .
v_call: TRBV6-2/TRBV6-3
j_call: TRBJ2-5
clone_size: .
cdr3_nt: TGTGCCAGCAGTTACGTCCTGGGGGCACTCCTCCAAGAGACCCAGTACTTC
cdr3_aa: CASSYVLGALLQETQYF